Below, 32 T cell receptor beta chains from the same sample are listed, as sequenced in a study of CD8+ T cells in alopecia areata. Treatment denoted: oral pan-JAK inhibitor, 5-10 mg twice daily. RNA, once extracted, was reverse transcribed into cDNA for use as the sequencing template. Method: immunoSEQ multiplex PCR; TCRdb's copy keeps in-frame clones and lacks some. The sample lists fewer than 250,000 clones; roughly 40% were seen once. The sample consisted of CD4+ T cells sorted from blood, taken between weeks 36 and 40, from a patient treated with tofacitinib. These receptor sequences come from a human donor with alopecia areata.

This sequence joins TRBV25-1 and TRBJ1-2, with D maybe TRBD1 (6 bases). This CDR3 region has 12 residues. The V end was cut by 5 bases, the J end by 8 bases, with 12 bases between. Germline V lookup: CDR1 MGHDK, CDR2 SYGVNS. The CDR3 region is CASSKIGQGYTF. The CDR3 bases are TGTGCCAGCAGTAAAATAGGACAGGGCTACACCTTC.

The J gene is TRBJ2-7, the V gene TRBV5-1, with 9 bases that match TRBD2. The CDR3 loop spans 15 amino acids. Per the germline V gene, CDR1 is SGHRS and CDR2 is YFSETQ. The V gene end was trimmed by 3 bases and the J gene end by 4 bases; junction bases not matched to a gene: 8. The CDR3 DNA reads TGCGCCAGCAGCTCGGCGGGAGGGGGAGGTTACGAGCAGTACTTC. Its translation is CASSSAGGGGYEQYF.

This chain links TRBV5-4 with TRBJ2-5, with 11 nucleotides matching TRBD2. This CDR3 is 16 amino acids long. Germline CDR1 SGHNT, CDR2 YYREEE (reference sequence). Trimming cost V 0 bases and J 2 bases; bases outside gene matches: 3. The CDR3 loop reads CASSLGLAGGQETQYF. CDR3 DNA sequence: TGTGCCAGCAGCTTGGGGCTAGCGGGAGGTCAAGAGACCCAGTACTTC.

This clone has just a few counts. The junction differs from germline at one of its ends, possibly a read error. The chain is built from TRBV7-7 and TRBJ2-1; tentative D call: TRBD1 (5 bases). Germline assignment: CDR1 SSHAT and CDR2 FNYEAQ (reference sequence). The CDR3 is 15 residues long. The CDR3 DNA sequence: TGTGCTAGCAGCTTAGACGGCCAGGGTATAAATGAGCAGTTCTTC. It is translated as CASSLDGQGINEQFF. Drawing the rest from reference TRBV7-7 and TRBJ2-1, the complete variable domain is GAGVSQSPRYKVTKRGQDVTLRCDPISSHATLYWYQQALGQGPEFLTYFNYEAQPDKSGLPSDRFSAERPEGSISTLTIQRTEQRDSAMYRCASSLDGQGINEQFFGPGTRLTVL.

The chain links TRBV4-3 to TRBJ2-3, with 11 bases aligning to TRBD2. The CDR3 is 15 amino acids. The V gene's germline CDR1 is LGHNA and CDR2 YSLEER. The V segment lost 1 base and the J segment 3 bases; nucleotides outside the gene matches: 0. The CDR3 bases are TGCGCCAGCAGCCAAGGACTAGCGGGGACAGATACGCAGTATTTT. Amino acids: CASSQGLAGTDTQYF.

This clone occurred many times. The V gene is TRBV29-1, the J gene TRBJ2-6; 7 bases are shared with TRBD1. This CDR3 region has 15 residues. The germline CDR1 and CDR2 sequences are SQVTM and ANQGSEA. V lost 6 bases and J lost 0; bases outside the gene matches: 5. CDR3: CSVRQGSSGANVLTF. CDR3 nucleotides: TGCAGCGTACGACAGGGTAGCTCTGGGGCCAACGTCCTGACTTTC.

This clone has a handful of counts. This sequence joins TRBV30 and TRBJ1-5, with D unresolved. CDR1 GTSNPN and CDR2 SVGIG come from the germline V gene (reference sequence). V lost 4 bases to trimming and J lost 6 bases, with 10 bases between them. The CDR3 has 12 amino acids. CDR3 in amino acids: CAWKAEGQPQHF. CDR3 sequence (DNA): TGTGCCTGGAAGGCGGAAGGTCAGCCCCAGCATTTT. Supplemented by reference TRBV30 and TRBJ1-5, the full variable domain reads SQTIHQWPATLVQPVGSPLSLECTVEGTSNPNLYWYRQAAGRGLQLLFYSVGIGQISSEVPQNLSASRPQDRQFILSSKKLLLSDSGFYLCAWKAEGQPQHFGDGTRLSIL.

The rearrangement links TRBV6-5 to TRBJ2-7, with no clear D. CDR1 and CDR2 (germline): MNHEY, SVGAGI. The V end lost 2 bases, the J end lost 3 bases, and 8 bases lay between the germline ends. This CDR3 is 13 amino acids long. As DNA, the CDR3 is TGTGCCAGCAGTTACGGGGTAGACTACGAGCAGTACTTC. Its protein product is CASSYGVDYEQYF.

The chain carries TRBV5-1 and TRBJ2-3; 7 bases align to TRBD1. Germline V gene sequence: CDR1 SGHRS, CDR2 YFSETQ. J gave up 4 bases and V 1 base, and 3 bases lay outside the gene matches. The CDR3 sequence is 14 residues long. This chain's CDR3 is CASSLTGVPDTQYF. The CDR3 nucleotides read TGCGCCAGCAGCTTGACAGGGGTGCCAGATACGCAGTATTTT.

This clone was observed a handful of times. CDR3 coding DNA: TGTGCCAGCTCACCCAACCCACATAGAGCGGGAGAGCTCACCGGGGAGCTGTTTTTT. This codes for CASSPNPHRAGELTGELFF. The V and J genes are TRBV18 and TRBJ2-2; 8 bases line up with TRBD2. Trimming cost V 3 bases and J 4 bases; bases outside gene matches: 16. The CDR3 spans 19 residues. Germline CDR1 and CDR2: KGHSH and LQKENI.

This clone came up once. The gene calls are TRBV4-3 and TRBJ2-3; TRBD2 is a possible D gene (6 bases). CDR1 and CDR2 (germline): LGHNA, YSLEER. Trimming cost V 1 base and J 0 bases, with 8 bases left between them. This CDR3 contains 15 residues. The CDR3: CASSQGGASTDTQYF. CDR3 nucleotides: TGCGCCAGCAGCCAAGGCGGGGCAAGCACAGATACGCAGTATTTT.

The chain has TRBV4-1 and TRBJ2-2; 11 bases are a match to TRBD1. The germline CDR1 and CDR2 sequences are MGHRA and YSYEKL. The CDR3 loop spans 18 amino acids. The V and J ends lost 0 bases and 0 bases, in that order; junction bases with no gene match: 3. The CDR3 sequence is CASSQEGQGEANTGELFF. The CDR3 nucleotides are TGCGCCAGCAGCCAAGAGGGACAGGGGGAGGCGAACACCGGGGAGCTGTTTTTT.

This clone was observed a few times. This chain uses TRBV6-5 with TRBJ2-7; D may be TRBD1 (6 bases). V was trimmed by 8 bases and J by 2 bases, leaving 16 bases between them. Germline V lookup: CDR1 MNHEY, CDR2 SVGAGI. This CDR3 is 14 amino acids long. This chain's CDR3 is CASQPIDRPYEQYF. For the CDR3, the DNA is TGTGCCAGCCAACCCATCGACAGGCCCTACGAGCAGTACTTC.

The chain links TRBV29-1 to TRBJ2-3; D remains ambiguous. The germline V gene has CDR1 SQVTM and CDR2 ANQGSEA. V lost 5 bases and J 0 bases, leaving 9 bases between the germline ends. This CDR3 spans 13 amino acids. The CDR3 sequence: CSVNGVSTDTQYF. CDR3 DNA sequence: TGCAGCGTTAATGGCGTAAGCACAGATACGCAGTATTTT.

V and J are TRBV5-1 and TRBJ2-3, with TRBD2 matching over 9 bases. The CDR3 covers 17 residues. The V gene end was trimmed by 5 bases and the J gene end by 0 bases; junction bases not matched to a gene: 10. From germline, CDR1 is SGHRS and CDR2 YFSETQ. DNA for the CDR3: TGCGCCAGCAGTTGGAACCGAGCGGGAGGAAGCACAGATACGCAGTATTTT. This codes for CASSWNRAGGSTDTQYF. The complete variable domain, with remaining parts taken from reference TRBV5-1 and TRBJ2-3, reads KAGVTQTPRYLIKTRGQQVTLSCSPISGHRSVSWYQQTPGQGLQFLFEYFSETQRNKGNFPGRFSGRQFSNSRSEMNVSTLELGDSALYLCASSWNRAGGSTDTQYFGPGTRLTVL.

CDR3 in amino acids: CASSPRGILSYEQYF. As DNA, the CDR3 is TGTGCCAGCAGCCCCCGGGGTATCCTATCCTACGAGCAGTACTTC. The chain combines TRBV11-2 with TRBJ2-7, with a weak D call TRBD2 (5 bases). The CDR3 spans 15 residues. Per germline, CDR1 SGHAT and CDR2 FQNNGV. The V gene lost 5 bases and the J gene lost 1 base, with 15 bases spanning the gap.

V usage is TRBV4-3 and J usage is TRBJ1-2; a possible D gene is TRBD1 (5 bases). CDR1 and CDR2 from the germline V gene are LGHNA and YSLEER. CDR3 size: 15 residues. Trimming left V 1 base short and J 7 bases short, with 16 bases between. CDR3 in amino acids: CASSQVPQGPSGYTF. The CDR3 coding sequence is TGCGCCAGCAGCCAAGTGCCGCAGGGACCGAGTGGCTACACCTTC.

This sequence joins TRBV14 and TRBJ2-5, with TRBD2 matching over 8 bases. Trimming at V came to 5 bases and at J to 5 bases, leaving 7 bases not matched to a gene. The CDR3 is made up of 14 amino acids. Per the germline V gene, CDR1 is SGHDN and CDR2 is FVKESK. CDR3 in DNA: TGTGCCAGCAGCTTGCTTCGCGGGAGGGAGACCCAGTACTTC. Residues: CASSLLRGRETQYF. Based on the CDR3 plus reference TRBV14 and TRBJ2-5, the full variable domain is EAGVTQFPSHSVIEKGQTVTLRCDPISGHDNLYWYRRVMGKEIKFLLHFVKESKQDESGMPNNRFLAERTGGTYSTLKVQPAELEDSGVYFCASSLLRGRETQYFGPGTRLLVL.

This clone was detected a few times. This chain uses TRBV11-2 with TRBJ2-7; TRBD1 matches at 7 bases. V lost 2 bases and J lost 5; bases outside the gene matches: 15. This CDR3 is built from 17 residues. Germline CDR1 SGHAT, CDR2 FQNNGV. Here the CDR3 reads CASSLLLSPTTGHEQYF. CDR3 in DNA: TGTGCCAGCAGCTTATTACTTTCCCCCACGACAGGGCACGAGCAGTACTTC.

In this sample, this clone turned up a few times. This chain's CDR3 is CASSFSGRWDTEAFF. The CDR3 DNA follows: TGTGCCAGCAGTTTTTCAGGGCGGTGGGACACTGAAGCTTTCTTT. The rearrangement joins TRBV27 to TRBJ1-1; tentatively, D is TRBD1 (5 bases). Between the trimmed V and J ends, which lost 3 bases and 3 bases, there was a span of 14 bases. The CDR3 is made up of 15 amino acids. Germline assignment: CDR1 MNHEY and CDR2 SMNVEV (reference sequence).

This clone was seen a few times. The DNA for the CDR3 is TGTGCCAGCAGTGAGGACAGCTCTGGGGCCAACGTCCTGACTTTC. Its protein product is CASSEDSSGANVLTF. This chain links TRBV6-4 with TRBJ2-6; D perhaps matches TRBD1 (6 bases). The germline V gene has CDR1 MRHNA and CDR2 SNTAGT. Between the trimmed V and J ends, which lost 3 bases and 0 bases, there was a span of 6 bases. This CDR3 comprises 15 residues.

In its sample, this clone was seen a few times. The CDR3 DNA follows: TGTGCCAGCAGTTACCGGGGTCGGGAGACCCAGTACTTC. Translated: CASSYRGRETQYF. The chain employs TRBV6-6 and TRBJ2-5; D perhaps matches TRBD2 (5 bases). CDR1 MNHNY and CDR2 SVGAGI come from the germline V gene (reference sequence). The ends were cut back, 2 bases at V and 5 bases at J, with 9 bases in the middle. The CDR3 is made up of 13 amino acids.

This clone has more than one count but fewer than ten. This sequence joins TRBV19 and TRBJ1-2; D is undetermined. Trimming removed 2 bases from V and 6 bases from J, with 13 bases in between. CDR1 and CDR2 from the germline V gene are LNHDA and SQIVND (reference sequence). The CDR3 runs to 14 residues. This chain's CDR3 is CASSITGIGNGYTF. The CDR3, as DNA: TGTGCCAGTAGTATAACGGGGATCGGAAATGGCTACACCTTC.

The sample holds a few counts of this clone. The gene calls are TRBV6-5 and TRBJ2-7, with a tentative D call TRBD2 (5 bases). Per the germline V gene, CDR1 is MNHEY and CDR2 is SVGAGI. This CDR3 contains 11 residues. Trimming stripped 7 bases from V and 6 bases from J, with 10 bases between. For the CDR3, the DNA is TGTGCCAGCACCAACGCGGGCGAGCAGTACTTC. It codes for CASTNAGEQYF.

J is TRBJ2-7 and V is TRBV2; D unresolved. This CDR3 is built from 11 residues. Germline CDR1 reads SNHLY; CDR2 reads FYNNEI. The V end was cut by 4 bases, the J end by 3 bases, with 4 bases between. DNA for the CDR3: TGTGCCAGCAGTGCCTTCTACGAGCAGTACTTC. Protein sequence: CASSAFYEQYF.

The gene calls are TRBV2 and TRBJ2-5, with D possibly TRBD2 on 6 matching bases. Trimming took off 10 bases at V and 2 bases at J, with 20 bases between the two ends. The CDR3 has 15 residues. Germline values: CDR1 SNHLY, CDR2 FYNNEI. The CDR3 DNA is TGTGCCACCAAGGGTGGGGGAGGCAATCAAGAGACCCAGTACTTC. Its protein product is CATKGGGGNQETQYF.

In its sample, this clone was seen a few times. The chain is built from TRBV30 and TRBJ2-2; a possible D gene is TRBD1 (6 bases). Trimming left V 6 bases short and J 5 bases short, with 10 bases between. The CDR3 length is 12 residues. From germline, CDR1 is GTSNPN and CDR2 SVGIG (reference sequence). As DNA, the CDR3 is TGTGCCTGTGGTAGGGGGACCGGGGAGCTGTTTTTT. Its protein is CACGRGTGELFF.

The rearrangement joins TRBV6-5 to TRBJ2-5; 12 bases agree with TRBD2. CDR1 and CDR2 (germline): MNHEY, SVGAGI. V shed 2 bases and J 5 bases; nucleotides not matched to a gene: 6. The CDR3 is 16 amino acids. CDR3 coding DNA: TGTGCCAGCAGTTACGCTAGCGGGAGGGCCAGGGAGACCCAGTACTTC. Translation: CASSYASGRARETQYF.

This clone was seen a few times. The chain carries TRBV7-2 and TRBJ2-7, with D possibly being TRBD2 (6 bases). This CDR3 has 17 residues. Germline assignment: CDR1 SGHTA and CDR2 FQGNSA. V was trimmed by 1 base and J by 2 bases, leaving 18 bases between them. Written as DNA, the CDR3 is TGTGCCAGCAGCTTAGTTGGCGGGATTAGAACCCCCTACGAGCAGTACTTC. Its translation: CASSLVGGIRTPYEQYF.

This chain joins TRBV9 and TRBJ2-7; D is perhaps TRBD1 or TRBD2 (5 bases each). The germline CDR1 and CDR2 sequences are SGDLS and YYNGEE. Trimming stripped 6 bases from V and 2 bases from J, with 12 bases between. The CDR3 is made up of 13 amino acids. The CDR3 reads CASTRDDTYEQYF. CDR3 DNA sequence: TGTGCCAGCACCCGGGACGATACCTACGAGCAGTACTTC.

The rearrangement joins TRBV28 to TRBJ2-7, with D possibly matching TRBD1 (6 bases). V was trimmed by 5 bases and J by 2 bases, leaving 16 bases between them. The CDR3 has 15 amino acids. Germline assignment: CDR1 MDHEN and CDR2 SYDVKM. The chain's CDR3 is CASSQPGQLPYEQYF. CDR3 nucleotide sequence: TGTGCCAGCAGTCAACCAGGACAGCTCCCCTACGAGCAGTACTTC.

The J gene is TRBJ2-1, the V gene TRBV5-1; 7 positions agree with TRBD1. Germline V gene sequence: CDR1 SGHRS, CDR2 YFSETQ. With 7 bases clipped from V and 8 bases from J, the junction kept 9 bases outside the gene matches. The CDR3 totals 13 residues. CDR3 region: CASQDRVSDEQFF. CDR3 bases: TGCGCCAGCCAAGACAGGGTATCGGATGAGCAGTTCTTC.